This entry features one T cell receptor (beta chain) sequence. Preparing the TCRbeta library involved the use of unique molecular identifiers. TCRdb analysed the PCR reads with MiXCR anew, one entry per CDR3 protein. The table includes about 980,000 distinct CDR3 sequences, around 30% detected once. Looked up from germline, CDR1 is SGHTA and CDR2 is FQGTGA. J was trimmed by 0 bases and V by 5 bases; bases with no gene match: 7. This CDR3 has 16 amino acids. The sample comes from a study of T-cell reconstitution after alpha-beta-depleted transplantation in children. The gene calls are TRBV7-3 and TRBJ2-1; 7 bases are a match to TRBD1. Here the sequenced sample was PBMCs, mostly from graft donor cells, taken 360 days after TCRalphabeta/CD19-depleted stem cell transplant. The receptor comes from a boy under three years old who had a stem cell transplant for SCID, so the T cells may come from the graft donor. CDR3 coding DNA: TGTGCCAGCAGCCCAACAGGGGTCAGCTCCTACAATGAGCAGTTCTTC. This sequence encodes CASSPTGVSSYNEQFF.